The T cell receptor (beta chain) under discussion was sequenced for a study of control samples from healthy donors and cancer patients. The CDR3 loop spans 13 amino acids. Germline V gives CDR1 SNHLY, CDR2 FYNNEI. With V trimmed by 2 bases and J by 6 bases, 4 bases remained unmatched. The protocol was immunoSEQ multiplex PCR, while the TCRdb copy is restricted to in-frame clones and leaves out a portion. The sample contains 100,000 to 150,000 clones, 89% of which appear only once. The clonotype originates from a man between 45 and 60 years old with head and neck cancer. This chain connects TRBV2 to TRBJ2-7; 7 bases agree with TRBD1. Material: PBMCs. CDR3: CASSETTGTEQYF. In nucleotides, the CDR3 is TGTGCCAGCAGTGAAACGACAGGGACCGAGCAGTACTTC. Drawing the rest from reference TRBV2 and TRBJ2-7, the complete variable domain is EPEVTQTPSHQVTQMGQEVILRCVPISNHLYFYWYRQILGQKVEFLVSFYNNEISEKSEIFDDQFSVERPDGSNFTLKIRSTKLEDSAMYFCASSETTGTEQYFGPGTRLTVT.